The present TCR beta chain was sequenced within a study of cytomegalovirus exposure and HLA in healthy donors. Germline assignment: CDR1 SGHDN and CDR2 FVKESK. The V and J ends lost 5 bases and 4 bases respectively, with 11 bases between them. This CDR3 contains 13 residues. Vbeta (60) and Jbeta (13) primers were used in the PCR. The assay was immunoSEQ multiplex PCR, and TCRdb's table has in-frame clones only and misses some. The table records approximately 81,000 clones, roughly 83% of them present only once. This clone was counted once. The J gene is TRBJ1-2, the V gene TRBV14, with a tentative D call TRBD1 (5 bases). The receptor's source is a woman between 50 and 59 years old in good health and CMV-seronegative. The sequencing sample was made of PBMCs. CDR3 region: CASSTDSFYGYTF. The CDR3 region has the DNA TGTGCCAGCAGCACCGACAGCTTCTATGGCTACACCTTC. Looking up the rest from reference TRBV14 and TRBJ1-2 gives the full variable domain: EAGVTQFPSHSVIEKGQTVTLRCDPISGHDNLYWYRRVMGKEIKFLLHFVKESKQDESGMPNNRFLAERTGGTYSTLKVQPAELEDSGVYFCASSTDSFYGYTFGSGTRLTVV.